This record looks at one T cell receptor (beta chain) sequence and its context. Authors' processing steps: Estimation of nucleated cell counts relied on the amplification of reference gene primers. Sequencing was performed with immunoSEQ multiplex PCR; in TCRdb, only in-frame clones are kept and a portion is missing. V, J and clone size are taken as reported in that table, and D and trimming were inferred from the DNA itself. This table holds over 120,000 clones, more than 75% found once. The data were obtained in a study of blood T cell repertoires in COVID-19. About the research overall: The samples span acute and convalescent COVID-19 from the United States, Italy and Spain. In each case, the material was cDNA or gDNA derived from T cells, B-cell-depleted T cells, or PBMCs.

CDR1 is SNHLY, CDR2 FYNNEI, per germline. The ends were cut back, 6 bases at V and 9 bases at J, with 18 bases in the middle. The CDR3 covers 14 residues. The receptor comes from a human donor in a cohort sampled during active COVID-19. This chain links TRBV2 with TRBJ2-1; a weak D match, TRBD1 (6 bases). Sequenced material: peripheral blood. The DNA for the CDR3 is TGTGCCAGCAGAGGGACATATACCGCGGCTGAGCAGTTCTTC. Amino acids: CASRGTYTAAEQFF.